The entry that follows covers one TCR beta chain sequence. This clone was recorded only once. Its recognized antigen is unknown. Base-call qualities are not available, and no considerably larger clone is one nucleotide away. This CDR3 is also generated by other DNA sequences in the sample. The sample belongs to a study of shared clonotypes between healthy human individuals (dated by TCRdb to between 2020 and 2021). At the level of the whole study: The cohort comprised a couple of women and a few men aged 18 to 49 years. To estimate repertoire size and how much clonotypes are shared between individuals, the study performed deep sequencing of blood TCR repertoires from about 5 healthy adults. To increase sequencing depth and limit assay-specific biases, TCR repertoire library preparation and sequencing were carried out by different laboratories using diverse techniques. Each donor's leukapheresis produced roughly between about 0.85 and 10 billion PBMCs. Per donor, three plates each were used for CD4 naive and CD4 memory, two for CD8 naive, and one for CD8 memory.

Using the deep immunoSEQ assay, multiplex PCR amplified TCR CDR3 regions from genomic DNA. Extracted genomic DNA from each cell subset was distributed evenly across all wells of several immunoSEQ 96-well plates, and each plate was treated as a replicate. Each replicate PCR for sorted subsets received about 180 ng genomic DNA, equal to tens of thousands of T cell genomes. The purified libraries were quantified using a Qubit 3.0 fluorometer, sized with a Bioanalyzer 2100, and then quantified again using the KAPA Library Quantification kit. Each immunoSEQ 96-well plate was sequenced on its own single-read 150-cycle Illumina NextSeq 550 flow cell. Per the authors' processing: Because the immunoSEQ output held only junctional sequences and lacked quality scores, the filtering could not match the filtering applied to full-length reads. Sequences were annotated with PyIR, a Python wrapper for IgBLAST v1.9, and V/J genes and CDR3 were assigned using IMGT germline references. Reads with weak V/J assignments (E-value above 1e-6), missing CDR3, stop codons, out-of-frame junctions, or ambiguous translated residues were removed. V3J clonotypes were defined as sequences sharing an identical inferred V gene, J gene, and CDR3 amino acid sequence. To compute the percentage overlap between repertoires, the number of shared unique clonotypes was divided by the size of the smaller repertoire. Repertoire richness was assessed with RTK rarefaction, the Chao1 estimator, and Recon v2.1 estimates of unobserved clonotypes. OLGA was used to compute generation probabilities for all TCRbeta clonotypes that the gDNA method yielded from a handful of donors. TCRdb's version of the immuneACCESS table is confined to in-frame rearrangements and falls short of the full clone set. An unresolved V gene accounts for under half of the shortfall where checked; the remainder is of unknown origin. Clone size and the V and J calls come from that table; the DNA yielded D and trimming. The sample includes roughly 2.5 million clones, with roughly 92% observed a single time. The top ten hold roughly 0.13% of the sample.

The donors were healthy, HIV-negative adults with no recently reported acute infections or vaccinations. Every donor was a Caucasian adult living in Nashville, Tennessee, USA. Magnetic negative selection was used to enrich CD4+ T cells, after which naive cells were positively selected on CD45RA and the negative fraction became the memory subset. Blood was collected by leukapheresis, and PBMCs were isolated by Ficoll-Histopaque density gradient centrifugation and then cryopreserved in liquid nitrogen vapor phase. Analytical flow cytometry was used to check the purity and quantity of every magnetically sorted T cell population. Genomic DNA was isolated from each sorted fraction and quantified by UV absorbance on a Nanodrop 2000c. The full study reports these points: The genetic and exposure-history diversity represented was limited by the small number of donors. Incomplete sequencing was indicated by rarefaction of sorted-subset datasets, despite the large sequencing depth. Higher generation probabilities were observed for clonotypes shared by all four sorted-subset donors than for non-shared clonotypes. When a few donors were compared, the shared fraction of clonotypes was 5% to 6.5% for naive CD4, around 3.5% for naive CD8, roughly 2.5% for memory CD4, and 0.35% to 0.4% for memory CD8. Pairwise subsampling indicated that sequencing depth was expected to affect the degree of clonotype sharing among donors. Naive subsets generally had larger estimated clonotype richness than memory subsets. Sampling was restricted to blood, and TCR repertoires in tissues likely differ from the TCR repertoires found in blood.

CDR1 and CDR2 (SGHRS, YFSETQ) derive from the germline V gene. The CDR3 covers 14 residues, taking in both the cysteine and the phenylalanine. The sequence is cut down to CDR3 DNA, 42 bases in frame from base 1. Germline trimming amounts to 0 bases on V and 7 bases on J, with 6 as the count of junction bases outside the gene matches. This receptor chain uses TRBV5-1 and TRBJ1-2; TRBD1 fits 7 bases in the junction. The clonotype originates from a man younger than 35 in good health. Input material: naive CD4+ T cells sorted from blood. The cell subset or site label for this specimen denotes: CD45RA+ positively selected. The bases read TGCGCCAGCAGCTTGGATGGTCAGGGGGGTGGCTACACCTTC. It codes for CASSLDGQGGGYTF.